This T cell receptor (beta chain) is from a study of blood T cell repertoires in COVID-19. As for the study in general: Acute and convalescent COVID-19 specimens originated in the United States, Italy and Spain. PBMCs, B-cell-depleted T cells, or T cells provided the cDNA or gDNA that made up the material.

The CDR3 runs to 15 residues. Trimming pared 2 bases from V and 4 bases from J, leaving 14 bases between. Per germline, CDR1 MNHNY and CDR2 SVGAGI (reference sequence). TCRdb's table, derived via immunoSEQ multiplex PCR, lists solely in-frame clones and lacks some. Here the sample spans about 80,000 clones, 82% being singletons. Sequenced: peripheral blood. This receptor was taken from a woman between 70 and 85 years old with acute or convalescent COVID-19. The chain has TRBV6-6 and TRBJ2-5; tentative D call: TRBD2 (6 bases). The CDR3 nucleotides are TGTGCCAGCAGTTACCATGGTCTGGGGGGAGAGACCCAGTACTTC. Protein: CASSYHGLGGETQYF.